Below are 31 T cell receptor beta chains sequenced from a single sample in a study of response to subunit inactivated influenza vaccine (dated by TCRdb to 2017 to 2018). Taken with the paper, the label for time point translates to: 45 to 50 days after influenza vaccine administration. The library relied on RT-PCR. Data came from an Illumina HiSeq 2500. TCRdb redid the processing of the public reads, applying fastp at Q25 and MiXCR, and retained in-frame beta chains. Each CDR3 protein appears once, grouped with its most common genes and DNA. The sample data list fewer than 650,000 distinct CDR3 sequences, and 13% of these were observed just once. 10% to 15% of the sample comes from the top ten. The sequences come from PBMCs from blood, collected about 6 weeks after vaccination. These receptors originate from a man over 45 who received an inactivated influenza vaccine. Donor details come from another sample of the same person, matched by shared clones.

This clonotype was counted at least ten times. The rearrangement uses TRBV29-1 and TRBJ2-1; D call uncertain. CDR3 size: 15 residues. Germline CDR1 and CDR2: SQVTM and ANQGSEA. Trimming took off 7 bases at V and 5 bases at J, with 21 bases between the two ends. CDR3 DNA: TGCAGCGCTCCGTCGGGTGGACGAACTAACAATGAGCAGTTCTTC. This translates into CSAPSGGRTNNEQFF.

The chain carries TRBV5-1 and TRBJ1-2; D gene ambiguous. CDR1 and CDR2 (germline): SGHRS, YFSETQ. V lost 5 bases to trimming and J lost 8 bases, with 19 bases between them. CDR3 length equals 14 residues. CDR3 in DNA: TGCGCCAGCAGGCCCGGCAGCCAATCTGCCGGCTACACCTTC. Amino acids: CASRPGSQSAGYTF.

The chain links TRBV15 to TRBJ1-1, with 8 nucleotides matching TRBD1. Losses at the gene ends were 5 bases for V and 1 base for J; bases not matched to a gene: 6. CDR1 and CDR2 (germline): LNHNV, YYDKDF (reference sequence). There are 15 residues in the CDR3. CDR3 bases: TGTGCCACCAGCTTTGGGACAGGAGCGAACACTGAAGCTTTCTTT. This gives the protein CATSFGTGANTEAFF.

This clonotype was found a few times. The CDR3 reads CASSKDRLGHQQFF. The CDR3 DNA follows: TGCGCCAGCAGTAAGGACAGGCTGGGACACCAGCAGTTCTTC. V usage is TRBV4-3 and J usage is TRBJ2-1, with 7 nucleotides matching TRBD1. This CDR3 comprises 14 residues. V dropped 6 bases and J dropped 11; count of bases not matched to a gene: 13. The germline V gene has CDR1 LGHNA and CDR2 YSLEER.

The V and J genes are TRBV5-1 and TRBJ2-7; the match to TRBD1 covers 12 bases. CDR3 size: 15 residues. Germline V gene data show CDR1 as SGHRS and CDR2 as YFSETQ. V shed 2 bases and J 5 bases; nucleotides not matched to a gene: 5. CDR3 residues: CASSLAGTGGNEQYF. The DNA of the CDR3 is TGCGCCAGCAGCTTAGCTGGGACAGGGGGCAACGAGCAGTACTTC.

The J gene is TRBJ1-3, the V gene TRBV4-2; D uncertain. The CDR3 sequence is 14 residues long. The V end lost 5 bases, the J end lost 0 bases, and 8 bases lay between the germline ends. Germline assignment: CDR1 LGHNA and CDR2 YNFKEQ. The CDR3 sequence: CASSERLSGNTIYF. The CDR3 region has the DNA TGTGCCAGCAGCGAGAGACTCTCTGGAAACACCATATATTTT.

Concerning this clonotype: Mismatch with germline at one junction end may stem from a read error. J is TRBJ2-1 and V is TRBV20-1; maybe TRBD2 (6 bases). Per the germline V gene, CDR1 is DFQATT and CDR2 is SNEGSKA (reference sequence). This CDR3 is built from 17 residues. The CDR3 sequence: CCARWQGSGLNYNEQFF. In nucleotides, the CDR3 is TGCTGTGCTAGATGGCAGGGTAGCGGACTAAACTACAATGAGCAGTTCTTC.

This clonotype showed up just a few times. V and J are TRBV9 and TRBJ2-2, with 10 bases lining up with TRBD1. The CDR3 contains 17 residues. Per the germline V gene, CDR1 is SGDLS and CDR2 is YYNGEE. V trimming: 0 bases; J trimming: 0 bases; junction bases outside the gene matches: 2. The CDR3 nucleotides read TGTGCCAGCAGCGTAGCGGGACAGGGGTCGAACACCGGGGAGCTGTTTTTT. It translates to CASSVAGQGSNTGELFF. Full variable domain (remainder filled in from reference TRBV9 and TRBJ2-2): DSGVTQTPKHLITATGQRVTLRCSPRSGDLSVYWYQQSLDQGLQFLIQYYNGEERAKGNILERFSAQQFPDLHSELNLSSLELGDSALYFCASSVAGQGSNTGELFFGEGSRLTVL.

CDR3 nucleotide sequence: TGCGCCAGCAGCTTGGAGGGGCCTTTGATCACAGATACGCAGTATTTT. Protein product: CASSLEGPLITDTQYF. V usage is TRBV5-1 and J usage is TRBJ2-3; possibly TRBD1 for D (5 bases). V was clipped by 0 bases and J by 2 bases, with 13 bases between them. CDR3 length equals 16 residues. Germline V gene data show CDR1 as SGHRS and CDR2 as YFSETQ.

This clonotype was picked up many times. This chain uses TRBV29-1 with TRBJ2-7; 8 nucleotides agree with TRBD2. This CDR3 is built from 14 residues. J lost 0 bases, V lost 6 bases, and 7 bases had no gene match. Germline CDR1 reads SQVTM; CDR2 reads ANQGSEA. CDR3 in amino acids: CSVGGGFSSYEQYF. The CDR3, as DNA: TGCAGCGTCGGGGGGGGCTTTAGCTCCTACGAGCAGTACTTC.

This sequence joins TRBV15 and TRBJ1-4; no clear D gene. In germline, CDR1 is LNHNV, CDR2 YYDKDF (reference sequence). The V and J ends lost 2 bases and 1 base respectively, with 8 bases between them. CDR3 length: 15 residues. This chain's CDR3 is CATSRLMGTNEKLFF. The CDR3 bases are TGTGCCACCAGCAGATTAATGGGAACTAATGAAAAACTGTTTTTT. Drawing the rest from reference TRBV15 and TRBJ1-4, the complete variable domain is DAMVIQNPRYQVTQFGKPVTLSCSQTLNHNVMYWYQQKSSQAPKLLFHYYDKDFNNEADTPDNFQSRRPNTSFCFLDIRSPGLGDTAMYLCATSRLMGTNEKLFFGSGTQLSVL.

V gene TRBV4-3 combines with J gene TRBJ1-2; 7 bases are a match to TRBD1. The junction had 6 bases not matched to a gene; V was cut back by 0 bases and J by 5 bases. The CDR3 has 15 amino acids. Per germline, CDR1 LGHNA and CDR2 YSLEER. The CDR3 nucleotides read TGCGCCAGCAGCCAAGATAGACAGGGCAGATATGGCTACACCTTC. Residues: CASSQDRQGRYGYTF.

The rearrangement joins TRBV27 to TRBJ1-2, with unresolved D. The CDR3 is 20 residues long. The V gene lost 8 bases and the J gene lost 8 bases, with 39 bases spanning the gap. Germline values: CDR1 MNHEY, CDR2 SMNVEV (reference sequence). The CDR3 loop reads CASQKIPLVLDSSMARGYTF. The CDR3 DNA sequence: TGTGCCAGCCAAAAGATCCCTTTAGTCCTGGACTCCTCTATGGCTCGGGGCTACACCTTC.

This clonotype has a count of ten or more. The chain links TRBV10-3 to TRBJ2-1, with 9 bases that match TRBD2. In germline, CDR1 is ENHRY, CDR2 SYGVKD. The CDR3 extends over 15 amino acids. V lost 3 bases to trimming and J lost 7 bases; unmatched junction nucleotides: 7. The CDR3 loop is CAISEAGGDRNEQFF. The CDR3 DNA sequence: TGTGCCATCAGTGAAGCGGGGGGAGATAGGAATGAGCAGTTCTTC.

The chain carries TRBV6-6 and TRBJ1-1; D is ambiguous. The CDR3 has 12 residues. Per the germline V gene, CDR1 is MNHNY and CDR2 is SVGAGI (reference sequence). V lost 8 bases and J 5 bases, leaving 12 bases between the germline ends. This chain's CDR3 is CASVGLGTEAFF. CDR3 in DNA: TGTGCCAGCGTGGGTTTAGGGACTGAAGCTTTCTTT.

There are a few counts of this clonotype. The V gene is TRBV21-1, the J gene TRBJ1-5. TRBV21-1 is given as a pseudogene. The CDR3 runs to 16 residues. The CDR3 sequence: CASSKAGLNSNQPQHF. CDR3 nucleotides: TGTGCCAGCAGCAAAGCAGGATTGAATAGCAATCAGCCCCAGCATTTT.

This clonotype occurred many times. The J gene is TRBJ2-1, the V gene TRBV10-3; 7 bases match TRBD2. Germline V gives CDR1 ENHRY, CDR2 SYGVKD. The CDR3 sequence is 13 residues long. Unmatched junction bases numbered 12, after V lost 10 bases and J lost 9 bases. The CDR3 sequence: CATSYVREAEQFF. The CDR3 DNA reads TGTGCCACCTCCTACGTTCGGGAGGCTGAGCAGTTCTTC.

The rearrangement joins TRBV28 to TRBJ1-6; TRBD1 matches 10 bases. J was trimmed by 8 bases and V by 6 bases; bases with no gene match: 13. Germline V gives CDR1 MDHEN, CDR2 SYDVKM. The CDR3 length is 17 residues. CDR3: CASRVWRGQGPYSPLHF. The CDR3 nucleotides read TGTGCCAGCAGAGTTTGGAGGGGACAGGGGCCTTATTCACCCCTCCACTTT.

The table lists this clonotype with a few counts. The rearrangement joins TRBV9 to TRBJ2-5, with TRBD2 matching over 7 bases. The germline CDR1 and CDR2 sequences are SGDLS and YYNGEE. With V trimmed by 2 bases and J by 1 base, 5 bases remained unmatched. The CDR3 has 15 residues. The CDR3 DNA sequence: TGTGCCAGCAGCGTTCAAGCGGGGTCCCAAGAGACCCAGTACTTC. The encoded protein is CASSVQAGSQETQYF.

V usage is TRBV7-9 and J usage is TRBJ1-2, with TRBD1 matching over 7 bases. V trimming: 5 bases; J trimming: 4 bases; junction bases outside the gene matches: 7. The CDR3 covers 14 residues. The germline gives CDR1 SEHNR, CDR2 FQNEAQ (reference sequence). The CDR3 region is CASSVIQGSYGYTF. The DNA of the CDR3 is TGTGCCAGCAGCGTAATACAGGGGAGCTATGGCTACACCTTC.

This chain joins TRBV3-1 and TRBJ2-4, with a weak D call TRBD1 (5 bases). Germline CDR1 is LGHDT and CDR2 is YNNKEL (reference sequence). The CDR3 contains 12 residues. Trimming removed 0 bases from V and 12 bases from J, with 9 bases in between. The CDR3 loop reads CASSQEGHRQYF. Here the CDR3 DNA reads TGTGCCAGCAGCCAAGAAGGACACCGTCAGTACTTC. Complete variable domain (other parts from reference TRBV3-1 and TRBJ2-4): DTAVSQTPKYLVTQMGNDKSIKCEQNLGHDTMYWYKQDSKKFLKIMFSYNNKELIINETVPNRFSPKSPDKAHLNLHINSLELGDSAVYFCASSQEGHRQYFGAGTRLSVL.

This rearrangement joins TRBV20-1 to TRBJ2-4, with a possible D match to TRBD1 (7 bases). The V end lost 1 base, the J end lost 6 bases, and 13 bases lay between the germline ends. Germline V lookup: CDR1 DFQATT, CDR2 SNEGSKA (reference sequence). This CDR3 is 14 amino acids long. CDR3 DNA sequence: TGCAGTGCTAGAGGCGGGCAGGGGGGAAACATTCAGTACTTC. It specifies CSARGGQGGNIQYF.

The CDR3 region has the DNA TGTGCCAGCAGCCAAGAGGCCACAAATACAGGGTCTGGCTACACCTTC. Its translation is CASSQEATNTGSGYTF. The rearrangement links TRBV3-1 to TRBJ1-2; D may be TRBD1 (6 bases). CDR1 is LGHDT and CDR2 is YNNKEL in the germline V gene (reference sequence). Deletions cut 0 bases from V and 7 bases from J, with 18 bases between. The CDR3 loop spans 16 amino acids.

In this sample, this clonotype turned up a few times. The rearrangement uses TRBV28 and TRBJ2-3, with 7 nucleotides matching TRBD1. The CDR3 totals 14 residues. Germline assignment: CDR1 MDHEN and CDR2 SYDVKM. After removal of 5 bases from V and 6 bases from J, the junction contained 8 bases not matched to a gene. The CDR3 DNA reads TGTGCCAGCAGTAAGGGGACAGTGCCTGATACGCAGTATTTT. Amino acid sequence: CASSKGTVPDTQYF.

The chain recombines TRBV23-1 with TRBJ2-6, with a weak D call TRBD1 (6 bases). TRBV23-1 is sorted into the ORF group, with uncertain function. Trimming took off 10 bases at V and 0 bases at J, with 16 bases between the two ends. The CDR3 runs 16 residues. The CDR3 sequence: CATTDSPTSGANVLTF. The CDR3 DNA reads as TGCGCCACTACGGACAGCCCCACCTCTGGGGCCAACGTCCTGACTTTC.

The chain carries TRBV5-1 and TRBJ2-7; the match to TRBD2 covers 10 bases. This CDR3 is built from 15 residues. V shed 3 bases, J shed 2 bases, and the junction held 5 bases outside the gene matches. Germline-derived CDR1 and CDR2 are SGHRS and YFSETQ. CDR3 coding DNA: TGCGCCAGCAGCTCGATAGCGGGGGGACCCTACGAGCAGTACTTC. Encoded protein: CASSSIAGGPYEQYF.

The chain uses TRBV3-1 and TRBJ2-1; 10 bases agree with TRBD2. CDR3 length: 16 residues. CDR1 is LGHDT, CDR2 YNNKEL, per germline (reference sequence). The V gene end was trimmed by 4 bases and the J gene end by 6 bases; junction bases not matched to a gene: 9. The CDR3 sequence: CASSPIGTSATNEQFF. Written as DNA, the CDR3 is TGTGCCAGCAGCCCAATCGGGACTAGCGCAACCAATGAGCAGTTCTTC.

This clonotype was recorded a few times. The chain uses TRBV5-1 and TRBJ2-5, with D possibly TRBD1 on 5 matching bases. Germline V lookup: CDR1 SGHRS, CDR2 YFSETQ. V dropped 2 bases and J dropped 5 bases, with 13 bases sitting between them. This CDR3 is 14 amino acids long. The chain's CDR3 is CASSFVQGGETQYF. The DNA of the CDR3 is TGCGCCAGCAGCTTCGTCCAGGGTGGGGAGACCCAGTACTTC.

The chain recombines TRBV7-7 with TRBJ1-1; D uncertain. Deletions cut 5 bases from V and 10 bases from J, with 8 bases between. Germline CDR1 is SSHAT and CDR2 is FNYEAQ (reference sequence). The CDR3 has 10 amino acids. CDR3 in amino acids: CASSPMGAFF. CDR3 nucleotide sequence: TGTGCCAGCAGCCCCATGGGAGCTTTCTTT.

The rearrangement joins TRBV5-1 to TRBJ2-1; TRBD2 matches at 10 bases. CDR3 length equals 15 residues. The germline V gene encodes CDR1 SGHRS and CDR2 YFSETQ. V was pared by 0 bases and J by 7 bases, with 4 bases of the junction left unmatched. CDR3 residues: CASSLASGSTNEQFF. CDR3 sequence (DNA): TGCGCCAGCAGCTTGGCTAGCGGGAGTACGAATGAGCAGTTCTTC.

This clonotype has a count of ten or more. The chain links TRBV6-5 to TRBJ2-7; possibly TRBD1 or TRBD2 for D (5 bases each). The germline gives CDR1 MNHEY, CDR2 SVGAGI. Trimming removed 3 bases at V and 2 bases at J, with 14 bases between. The CDR3 runs to 15 residues. The CDR3 nucleotides read TGTGCCAGCAGTTATTCCCGGGACGGTCCCTACGAGCAGTACTTC. It yields the protein CASSYSRDGPYEQYF.